The 7 T cell receptor beta chains in this list originate from one sample, sequenced in a study of T cells after posttransplantation cyclophosphamide. Generated by immunoSEQ multiplex PCR, the TCRdb table keeps only in-frame clones and is missing some. This repertoire shows about 22,000 clones, about 76% found once; its top ten account for 0.65% to 0.75%. The specimen was memory CD4+ T cells sorted from PBMCs. The receptors were sampled from a woman in her sixties or seventies in good health, CMV-negative, and a related stem cell transplant donor.

This rearrangement joins TRBV21-1 to TRBJ1-3. TRBV21-1 is noted as a pseudogene. The CDR3 length is 16 residues. The CDR3 DNA reads as TGTGCCAGCAGCACTCAGGCGGGGTCCACTGGAAACACCATATATTTT. Encoded protein: CASSTQAGSTGNTIYF.

V is TRBV29-1 and J is TRBJ1-2, with D possibly being TRBD1 (6 bases). The CDR3 loop spans 16 amino acids. V lost 3 bases to trimming and J lost 8 bases, with 25 bases between them. In germline, CDR1 is SQVTM, CDR2 ANQGSEA. The CDR3 protein is CSVDVGARTAPGGYTF. In DNA form, the CDR3 reads TGCAGCGTTGACGTGGGGGCCCGGACAGCTCCCGGGGGCTACACCTTC.

The chain combines TRBV19 with TRBJ1-6; D is possibly TRBD1 (5 bases). The germline V gene encodes CDR1 LNHDA and CDR2 SQIVND (reference sequence). The V and J ends lost 3 bases and 10 bases respectively, with 13 bases between them. The CDR3 has 14 amino acids. The CDR3 DNA is TGTGCCAGTAGTATCAGGGCCCGAGGCTCACCCCTCCACTTT. Its protein product is CASSIRARGSPLHF. Looking up the rest from reference TRBV19 and TRBJ1-6 gives the full variable domain: DGGITQSPKYLFRKEGQNVTLSCEQNLNHDAMYWYRQDPGQGLRLIYYSQIVNDFQKGDIAEGYSVSREKKESFPLTVTSAQKNPTAFYLCASSIRARGSPLHFGNGTRLTVT.

The rearrangement uses TRBV18 and TRBJ2-3; D might be TRBD2 (5 bases). The CDR3 length is 14 residues. From germline, CDR1 is KGHSH and CDR2 LQKENI. The V end was cut by 6 bases, the J end by 3 bases, with 13 bases between. CDR3 sequence (DNA): TGTGCCAGCTCCCTAACTACTAGTACAGATACGCAGTATTTT. It translates to CASSLTTSTDTQYF.

A note on this clone: Other DNA sequences in the sample encode the same CDR3. This chain links TRBV6-5 with TRBJ1-3, with 8 nucleotides matching TRBD1. CDR1 is MNHEY, CDR2 SVGAGI, per germline. The length of the CDR3 is 15 residues. J was trimmed by 4 bases and V by 2 bases; bases with no gene match: 4. This CDR3 is CASSYATGVGNTIYF. The CDR3 DNA is TGTGCCAGCAGTTACGCGACAGGGGTAGGAAACACCATATATTTT.

The J gene is TRBJ2-3, the V gene TRBV27; TRBD2 aligns across 9 bases. The CDR3 is 16 residues long. V shed 4 bases, J shed 1 base, and the junction held 6 bases outside the gene matches. The germline gives CDR1 MNHEY, CDR2 SMNVEV (reference sequence). CDR3 coding DNA: TGTGCCAGCAGTTCTAGGACTAGCGCCCGCACAGATACGCAGTATTTT. This gives the protein CASSSRTSARTDTQYF.

The chain carries TRBV18 and TRBJ1-1; TRBD1 matches 7 bases. Losses at the gene ends were 6 bases for V and 3 bases for J; bases not matched to a gene: 7. Germline loops: CDR1 KGHSH, CDR2 LQKENI. The CDR3 consists of 14 residues. CDR3 nucleotides: TGTGCCAGCTCGTCGACAGGGTTGGACACTGAAGCTTTCTTT. Its translation is CASSSTGLDTEAFF.